This is a list of T cell receptor beta chains from one sample in a study of T cells after yellow fever vaccination. TCRdb re-called the 5' RACE reads through MiXCR, storing one row per CDR3 protein. The table has a few hundred thousand distinct CDR3 sequences, 4.1% seen once. The material was PBMCs, obtained 5 days after the yellow fever booster vaccination. Every receptor here comes from a man between 18 and 35 years old who received the YFV17D yellow fever vaccine. The CDR3 runs from the conserved cysteine through the conserved F or W. A D gene is named only where the DNA matches it firmly. Clone size, where shown, is once, few, many, or a class for clones that have expanded.

clone_size	v_call	j_call	d_call	cdr3_aa	cdr3_nt
many	TRBV11-1	TRBJ2-7	NA	CASSFSLSEQYF	TGTGCCAGCAGCTTTAGCCTAAGCGAGCAGTACTTC
few	TRBV20-1	TRBJ1-5	NA	CSASSSRGQPQHF	TGCAGTGCTAGCAGCTCCCGGGGTCAGCCCCAGCATTTT
few	TRBV7-9	TRBJ2-3	NA	CASSPYSPGSSTDTQYF	TGTGCCAGCAGCCCGTACAGCCCCGGGAGCAGCACAGATACGCAGTATTTT
many	TRBV4-2	TRBJ1-2	TRBD1	CASSQVELGGLLDGYTF	TGTGCCAGCAGCCAAGTAGAGCTAGGGGGCCTGTTGGATGGCTACACCTTC
many	TRBV6-5	TRBJ2-3	NA	CASSYNRGTDTQYF	TGTGCCAGCAGTTACAATAGGGGGACAGATACGCAGTATTTT
many	TRBV20-1	TRBJ1-2	NA	CSATGLYGYTF	TGCAGTGCTACAGGGCTCTATGGCTACACCTTC
NA	TRBV6-1	TRBJ2-3	NA	CASQPASTDTQYF	TGTGCCAGCCAGCCAGCTAGCACAGATACGCAGTATTTT
NA	TRBV18	TRBJ2-1	TRBD1	CASSGTGVESEQFF	TGTGCCAGCTCCGGAACAGGGGTAGAGAGTGAGCAGTTCTTC
NA	TRBV6-6	TRBJ2-1	NA	CASRGTRRSYNEQFF	TGTGCCAGCAGGGGCACCAGACGGTCCTACAATGAGCAGTTCTTC
few	TRBV24-1	TRBJ1-5	NA	CATSEHNQPQHF	TGTGCCACCAGTGAACATAATCAGCCCCAGCATTTT
few	TRBV6-6	TRBJ2-6	NA	CASSAEEGFFSGANVLTF	TGTGCCAGCAGTGCCGAGGAAGGTTTCTTCTCTGGGGCCAACGTCCTGACTTTC
NA	TRBV12-3/TRBV12-4	TRBJ1-2	NA	CASSWGHLDGYTF	TGTGCCAGCAGTTGGGGTCACCTGGATGGCTACACCTTC
many	TRBV7-8	TRBJ2-7	TRBD2	CASSLPGGSRVYEQYF	TGTGCCAGCAGCTTACCGGGGGGAAGTAGGGTATACGAGCAGTACTTC
many	TRBV10-3	TRBJ2-3	NA	CAISESGNTDTQYF	TGTGCCATCAGTGAGTCCGGGAACACAGATACGCAGTATTTT
NA	TRBV12-3/TRBV12-4	TRBJ2-2	TRBD1	CASSPNRGRTGELFF	TGTGCCAGCAGTCCAAACAGGGGGCGCACCGGGGAGCTGTTTTTT
many	TRBV6-5	TRBJ2-7	NA	CASSQDEYYEQYF	TGTGCCAGCAGCCAGGACGAGTACTACGAGCAGTACTTC
NA	TRBV20-1	TRBJ1-5	NA	CSASHGSNQPQHF	TGCAGTGCTAGCCATGGAAGCAATCAGCCCCAGCATTTT
NA	TRBV5-1	TRBJ2-7	TRBD2	CASSLRLAESYEQYF	TGCGCCAGCAGCTTGAGGCTAGCGGAGTCCTACGAGCAGTACTTC
many	TRBV27	TRBJ1-2	NA	CASSFSRDYGYTF	TGTGCCAGCAGTTTCAGTCGGGACTATGGCTACACCTTC
many	TRBV20-1	TRBJ1-1	TRBD1	CVGSGTGGGKVTEAFF	TGCGTAGGATCCGGGACAGGGGGGGGGAAGGTCACTGAAGCTTTCTTT
few	TRBV18	TRBJ1-2	NA	CASSRLDGHYGYTF	TGTGCCAGCTCAAGACTGGACGGGCACTATGGCTACACCTTC
few	TRBV7-6	TRBJ2-3	NA	CASSKTDRDTDTQYF	TGTGCCAGCAGCAAAACGGACCGAGACACAGATACGCAGTATTTT
few	TRBV25-1	TRBJ1-3	NA	CASARVSGNTIYF	TGTGCCAGCGCTAGGGTATCTGGAAACACCATATATTTT
few	TRBV7-2	TRBJ2-1	TRBD2	CASSPQRGSSYNEQFF	TGTGCCAGCAGCCCTCAGCGGGGTAGCTCCTACAATGAGCAGTTCTTC
NA	TRBV4-1	TRBJ2-4	NA	CASSHGPGPTIEHIQYF	TGCGCCAGCAGCCATGGGCCGGGCCCCACAATCGAACACATTCAGTACTTC
NA	TRBV28	TRBJ1-5	TRBD1	CASSEPGTGKQPQHF	TGTGCCAGCAGTGAGCCCGGGACAGGGAAGCAGCCCCAGCATTTT
few	TRBV24-1	TRBJ1-4	NA	CAAGNTAREVKNEKLFF	TGTGCCGCCGGTAATACGGCACGTGAGGTTAAAAATGAAAAACTGTTTTTT
few	TRBV27	TRBJ1-6	TRBD1	CASSPQTGGFGSPLHF	TGTGCCAGCAGTCCTCAGACAGGGGGCTTCGGATCACCCCTCCACTTT
few	TRBV20-1	TRBJ1-1	NA	CSAATGIMNTEAFF	TGCAGTGCTGCTACGGGGATCATGAACACTGAAGCTTTCTTT
few	TRBV29-1	TRBJ2-7	TRBD2	CSVEDRGLAGGSSYEQYF	TGCAGCGTTGAAGATCGGGGGCTAGCGGGGGGAAGCTCCTACGAGCAGTACTTC
NA	TRBV20-1	TRBJ2-5	NA	CSVGSRRETQYF	TGCAGTGTCGGGTCGCGGCGGGAGACCCAGTACTTC
NA	TRBV7-9	TRBJ2-6	TRBD1	CAGDRELSGANVLTF	TGTGCCGGGGACAGGGAACTTTCCGGGGCCAACGTCCTGACTTTC
few	TRBV5-1	TRBJ2-3	TRBD2	CASGGLADTDTQYF	TGCGCCAGCGGTGGACTAGCCGACACAGATACGCAGTATTTT
NA	TRBV18	TRBJ2-2	NA	CASSPLADFGRELFF	TGTGCCAGCTCACCCCTAGCAGACTTCGGCCGGGAGCTGTTTTTT
NA	TRBV9	TRBJ2-5	TRBD2	CASSVGPAGEQETQYF	TGTGCCAGCAGCGTAGGCCCAGCGGGGGAGCAAGAGACCCAGTACTTC
few	TRBV4-1	TRBJ2-1	NA	CASSQGPAVNEQFF	TGCGCCAGCAGCCAAGGACCGGCGGTGAATGAGCAGTTCTTC
NA	TRBV7-9	TRBJ2-7	TRBD1	CASSLGQGRFYEQYF	TGTGCCAGCAGCTTGGGACAGGGGAGATTTTACGAGCAGTACTTC
NA	TRBV7-2	TRBJ1-2	TRBD1	CASSLESGTGSSGYTF	TGTGCCAGCAGCTTAGAGAGTGGGACAGGGTCGAGTGGCTACACCTTC
NA	TRBV18	TRBJ1-1	NA	CASSPQNTEAFF	TGTGCCAGCTCACCGCAGAACACTGAAGCTTTCTTT
NA	TRBV6-6	TRBJ2-6	NA	CASSYQGTGANVLTF	TGTGCCAGCAGTTATCAAGGGACCGGGGCCAACGTCCTGACTTTC
few	TRBV10-3	TRBJ2-5	TRBD2	CAISRSGGPQETQYF	TGTGCCATCAGCCGGAGCGGGGGCCCTCAAGAGACCCAGTACTTC
many	TRBV29-1	TRBJ2-5	TRBD1	CSVSNWDRRGETQYF	TGCAGCGTTAGTAACTGGGACAGGAGGGGAGAGACCCAGTACTTC